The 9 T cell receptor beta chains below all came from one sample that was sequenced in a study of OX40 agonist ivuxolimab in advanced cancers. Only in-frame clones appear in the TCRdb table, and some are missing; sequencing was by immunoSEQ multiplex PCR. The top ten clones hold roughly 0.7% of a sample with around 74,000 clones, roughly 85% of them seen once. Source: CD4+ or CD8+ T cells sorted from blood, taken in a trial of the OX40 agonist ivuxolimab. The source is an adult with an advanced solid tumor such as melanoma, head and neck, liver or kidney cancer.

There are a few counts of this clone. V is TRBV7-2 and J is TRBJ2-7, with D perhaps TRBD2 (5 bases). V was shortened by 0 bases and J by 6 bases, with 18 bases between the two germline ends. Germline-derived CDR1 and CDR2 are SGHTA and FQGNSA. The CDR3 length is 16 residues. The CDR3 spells CASSLALTNRASEQYF. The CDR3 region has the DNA TGTGCCAGCAGCTTAGCGTTGACTAACCGAGCTTCCGAGCAGTACTTC.

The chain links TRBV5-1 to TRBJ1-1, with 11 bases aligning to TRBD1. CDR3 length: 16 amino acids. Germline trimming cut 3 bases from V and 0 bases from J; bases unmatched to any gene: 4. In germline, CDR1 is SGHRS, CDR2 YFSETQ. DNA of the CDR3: TGCGCCAGCAGCTCGGACAGGGGGCCCCTGAACACTGAAGCTTTCTTT. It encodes CASSSDRGPLNTEAFF.

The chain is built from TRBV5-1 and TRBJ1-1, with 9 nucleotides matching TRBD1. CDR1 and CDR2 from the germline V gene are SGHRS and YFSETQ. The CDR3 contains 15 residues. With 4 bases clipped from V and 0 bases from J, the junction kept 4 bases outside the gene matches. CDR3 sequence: CASSPTGGVNTEAFF. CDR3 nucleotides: TGCGCCAGCAGCCCGACAGGGGGGGTGAACACTGAAGCTTTCTTT. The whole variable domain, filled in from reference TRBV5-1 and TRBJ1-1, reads KAGVTQTPRYLIKTRGQQVTLSCSPISGHRSVSWYQQTPGQGLQFLFEYFSETQRNKGNFPGRFSGRQFSNSRSEMNVSTLELGDSALYLCASSPTGGVNTEAFFGQGTRLTVV.

The CDR3 is CASSQDWNTEAFF. CDR3 nucleotide sequence: TGCGCCAGCAGCCAGGACTGGAACACTGAAGCTTTCTTT. The rearrangement links TRBV5-1 to TRBJ1-1; D gene ambiguous. Trimming took 4 bases from V and 1 from J, leaving 8 bases between them. This CDR3 region has 13 residues. Per the germline V gene, CDR1 is SGHRS and CDR2 is YFSETQ.

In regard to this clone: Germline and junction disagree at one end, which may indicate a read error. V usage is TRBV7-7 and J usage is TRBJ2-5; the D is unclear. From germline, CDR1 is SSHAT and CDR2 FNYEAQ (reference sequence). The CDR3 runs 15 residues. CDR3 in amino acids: CASSLVIGRRETQYF. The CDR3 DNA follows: TGTGCTAGCAGCTTAGTGATCGGACGAAGAGAGACCCAGTACTTC.

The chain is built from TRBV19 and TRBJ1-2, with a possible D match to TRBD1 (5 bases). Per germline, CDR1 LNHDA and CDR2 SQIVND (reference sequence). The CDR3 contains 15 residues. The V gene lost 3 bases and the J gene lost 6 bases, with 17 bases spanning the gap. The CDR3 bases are TGTGCCAGTAGTATTGGGGCTGCCAGATGGGATGGCTACACCTTC. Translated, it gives CASSIGAARWDGYTF.

CDR3 bases: TGTGCCAGCAGCGCTACGGACAGGAGTCAGCCCCAGCATTTT. Residues: CASSATDRSQPQHF. The gene calls are TRBV2 and TRBJ1-5; TRBD1 matches 7 bases. J was trimmed by 6 bases and V by 6 bases; bases with no gene match: 8. CDR3 size: 14 residues. The germline V gene encodes CDR1 SNHLY and CDR2 FYNNEI.

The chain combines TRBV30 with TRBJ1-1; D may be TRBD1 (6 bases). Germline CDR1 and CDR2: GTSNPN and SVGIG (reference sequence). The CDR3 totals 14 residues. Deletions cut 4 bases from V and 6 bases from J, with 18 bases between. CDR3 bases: TGTGCCTGGACCCGAGGGGGGTGGGACCCTGAAGCTTTCTTT. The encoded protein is CAWTRGGWDPEAFF.

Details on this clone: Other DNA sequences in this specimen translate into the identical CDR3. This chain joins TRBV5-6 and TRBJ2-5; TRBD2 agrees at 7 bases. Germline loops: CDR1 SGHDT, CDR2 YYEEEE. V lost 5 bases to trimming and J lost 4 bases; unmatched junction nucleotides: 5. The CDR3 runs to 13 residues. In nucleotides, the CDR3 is TGTGCCAGCAGGCGAACGGGGGGAGAGACCCAGTACTTC. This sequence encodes CASRRTGGETQYF.